The source of this T cell receptor beta chain is a study of cytomegalovirus exposure and HLA in healthy donors. PCR used 60 Vbeta primers and 13 Jbeta primers. The protocol was immunoSEQ multiplex PCR, while the TCRdb copy is restricted to in-frame clones and leaves out a portion. In total, the table holds roughly 120,000 clones. Overall study results and limits: TRBV6-2, TRBV6-3 and some other V segments were excluded as indistinguishable. There was a cluster of highly shared sequence variants that was likely a sequencing artifact.

About this clone itself: Antigen specificity is unknown.

Germline-derived CDR1 and CDR2 are MNHEY and SMNVEV (reference sequence). The V end was cut by 10 bases, the J end by 2 bases, with 23 bases between. The CDR3 totals 16 residues. This sequence was found in a man aged 18 to 29 in good health and CMV-seronegative. V gene TRBV27 combines with J gene TRBJ1-1; TRBD1 is a possible D gene (6 bases). The sample consisted of PBMCs. The CDR3 loop reads CATLPDSMMINTEAFF. The CDR3 nucleotides are TGTGCCACCCTGCCGGACAGCATGATGATTAACACTGAAGCTTTCTTT.